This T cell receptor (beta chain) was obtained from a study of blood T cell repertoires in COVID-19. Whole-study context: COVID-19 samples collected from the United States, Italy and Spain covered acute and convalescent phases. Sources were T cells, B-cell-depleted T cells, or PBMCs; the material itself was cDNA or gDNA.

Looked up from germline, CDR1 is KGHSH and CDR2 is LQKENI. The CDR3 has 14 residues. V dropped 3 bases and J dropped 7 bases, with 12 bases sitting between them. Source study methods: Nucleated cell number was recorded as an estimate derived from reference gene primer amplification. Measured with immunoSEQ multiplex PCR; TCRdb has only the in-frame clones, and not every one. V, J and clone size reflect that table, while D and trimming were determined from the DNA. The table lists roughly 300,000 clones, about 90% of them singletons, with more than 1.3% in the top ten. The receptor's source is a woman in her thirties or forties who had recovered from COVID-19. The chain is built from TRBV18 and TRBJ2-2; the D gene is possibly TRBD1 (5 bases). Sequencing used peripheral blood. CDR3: CASSPQGFDGELFF. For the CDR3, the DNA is TGTGCCAGCTCACCTCAGGGTTTTGACGGGGAGCTGTTTTTT.